This TCR beta chain was sequenced in a study of blood T cell repertoires in COVID-19. Study-level information: In each case, the material was cDNA or gDNA derived from T cells, B-cell-depleted T cells, or PBMCs.

In the authors' methods: It was from reference gene primer amplification that nucleated cell counts were estimated. The data were produced by immunoSEQ multiplex PCR, yet TCRdb's version contains in-frame clones alone and is incomplete. V and J calls and clone size are copied from that table; D and trimming were computed from the DNA. In the table there are some 200,000 clones, roughly 87% of which are singletons. The material sequenced was peripheral blood. This receptor was taken from a woman in her forties with acute or convalescent COVID-19.

The CDR3: CASSQEWSDNEQFF. The CDR3 nucleotides read TGCGCCAGCAGCCAAGAGTGGTCGGACAATGAGCAGTTCTTC. The chain combines TRBV4-1 with TRBJ2-1, with D uncertain. Germline V gene data show CDR1 as MGHRA and CDR2 as YSYEKL. There are 14 residues in the CDR3. The V end was cut by 0 bases, the J end by 5 bases, with 8 bases between.